The clone carrying this T cell receptor beta chain was seen repeatedly, ten times or more. The antigen is not known. This entry is derived from a study of CD8 T cells in ankylosing spondylitis. It was by quantitative 5'-RACE with molecular barcodes that TCR beta libraries were made. TCRdb recomputed calls from the 5' RACE reads with MiXCR, one row per CDR3 protein. The sample includes 69,000 or so distinct CDR3 sequences, roughly 5% of them seen just once. V lost 2 bases and J 2 bases, leaving 10 bases between the germline ends. This CDR3 comprises 14 residues. Study results and caveats: Previous work reported some of these motif variants in the synovial fluid and blood of reactive arthritis. Reported data indicate significant enrichment of disease-linked clones within matched ankylosing spondylitis synovial fluid.

Sequencing input: blood, either unsorted or a sorted T cell fraction (not recorded which). V is TRBV12-3 or TRBV12-4 and J is TRBJ2-7; no clear D. The sequence came from a male donor with ankylosing spondylitis or in good health (not recorded which). CDR3 nucleotides: TGTGCCAGCAGTTTATTCGGCAGGCCCTACGAGCAGTACTTC. This encodes CASSLFGRPYEQYF.